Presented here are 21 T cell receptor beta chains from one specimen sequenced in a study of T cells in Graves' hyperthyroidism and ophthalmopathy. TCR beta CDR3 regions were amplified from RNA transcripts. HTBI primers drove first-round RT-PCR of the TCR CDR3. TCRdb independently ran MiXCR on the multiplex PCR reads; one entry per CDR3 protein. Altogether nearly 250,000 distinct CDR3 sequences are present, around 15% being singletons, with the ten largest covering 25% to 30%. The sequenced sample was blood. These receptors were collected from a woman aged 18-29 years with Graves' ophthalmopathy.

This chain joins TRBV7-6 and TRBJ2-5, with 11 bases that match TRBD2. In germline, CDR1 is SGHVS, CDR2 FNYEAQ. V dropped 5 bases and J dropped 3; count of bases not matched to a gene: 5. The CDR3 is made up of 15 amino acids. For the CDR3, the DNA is TGTGCCAGCAGCCTACTAGCGGGGGAGAAAGAGACCCAGTACTTC. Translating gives CASSLLAGEKETQYF.

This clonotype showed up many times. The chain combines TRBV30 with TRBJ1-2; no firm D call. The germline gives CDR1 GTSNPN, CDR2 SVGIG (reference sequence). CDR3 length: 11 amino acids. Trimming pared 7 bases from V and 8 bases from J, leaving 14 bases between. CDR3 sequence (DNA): TGTGCCTCCTCTACAAAAATAGGCTACACCTTC. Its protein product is CASSTKIGYTF.

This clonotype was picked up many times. The CDR3 region is CASRTTGGRNTGELFF. DNA of the CDR3: TGTGCCAGCAGAACCACAGGGGGACGGAACACCGGGGAGCTGTTTTTT. The J gene is TRBJ2-2, the V gene TRBV12-3 or TRBV12-4; 8 bases map to TRBD1. The CDR3 extends over 16 amino acids. With 6 bases clipped from V and 1 base from J, the junction kept 7 bases outside the gene matches.

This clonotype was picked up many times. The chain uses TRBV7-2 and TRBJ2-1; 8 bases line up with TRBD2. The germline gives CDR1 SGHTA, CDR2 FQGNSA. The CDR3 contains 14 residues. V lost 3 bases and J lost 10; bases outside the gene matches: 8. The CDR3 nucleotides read TGTGCCAGCAGCTTTGGGACTAGTCGGCGGGAGCAGTTCTTC. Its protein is CASSFGTSRREQFF.

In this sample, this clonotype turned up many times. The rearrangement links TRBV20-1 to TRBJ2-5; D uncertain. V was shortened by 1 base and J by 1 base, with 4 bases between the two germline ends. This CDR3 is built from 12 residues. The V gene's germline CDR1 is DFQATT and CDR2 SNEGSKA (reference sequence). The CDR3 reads CSARVRQETQYF. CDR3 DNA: TGCAGTGCTAGAGTCCGCCAAGAGACCCAGTACTTC.

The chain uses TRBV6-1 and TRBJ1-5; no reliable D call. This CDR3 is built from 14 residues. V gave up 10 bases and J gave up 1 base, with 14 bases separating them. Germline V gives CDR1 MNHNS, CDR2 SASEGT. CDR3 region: CATSLRASNQPQHF. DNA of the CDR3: TGTGCCACCTCTCTGAGGGCGAGCAATCAGCCCCAGCATTTT.

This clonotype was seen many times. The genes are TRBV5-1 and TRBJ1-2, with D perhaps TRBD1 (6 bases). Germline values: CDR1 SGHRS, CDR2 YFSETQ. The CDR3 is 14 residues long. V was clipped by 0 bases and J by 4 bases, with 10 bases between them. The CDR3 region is CASSLADSLYGYTF. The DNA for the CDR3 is TGCGCCAGCAGCTTGGCGGACAGTCTCTATGGCTACACCTTC.

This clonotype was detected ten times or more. CDR3: CSASGRGGLNTEAFF. The CDR3 DNA follows: TGCAGTGCTAGCGGGCGCGGGGGGTTGAACACTGAAGCTTTCTTT. The chain has TRBV20-1 and TRBJ1-1; a possible D gene is TRBD1 (5 bases). Trimming took 3 bases from V and 0 from J, leaving 14 bases between them. The germline V gene encodes CDR1 DFQATT and CDR2 SNEGSKA (reference sequence). This CDR3 has 15 amino acids.

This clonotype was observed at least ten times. CDR3 bases: TGCGCCAGCAGCTTGGAGGGGGAATTCACTGAAGCTTTCTTT. As protein: CASSLEGEFTEAFF. This rearrangement joins TRBV5-1 to TRBJ1-1, with D tentatively TRBD1 (6 bases). The V end was cut by 0 bases, the J end by 4 bases, with 10 bases between. CDR3 length equals 14 residues. Germline V CDR1 and CDR2: SGHRS, YFSETQ.

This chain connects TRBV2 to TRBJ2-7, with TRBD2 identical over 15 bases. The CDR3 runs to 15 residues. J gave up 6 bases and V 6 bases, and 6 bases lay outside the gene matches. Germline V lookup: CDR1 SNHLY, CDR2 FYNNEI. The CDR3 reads CASSWTSGRGGEQYF. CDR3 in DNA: TGTGCCAGCAGCTGGACTAGCGGGAGGGGGGGCGAGCAGTACTTC.

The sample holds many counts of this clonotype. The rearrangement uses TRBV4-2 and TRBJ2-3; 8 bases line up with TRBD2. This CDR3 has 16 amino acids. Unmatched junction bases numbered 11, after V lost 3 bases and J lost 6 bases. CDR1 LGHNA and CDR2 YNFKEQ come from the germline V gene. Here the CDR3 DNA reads TGTGCCAGCAGCCAGAACCCCGGGACTAGTGGCGATACGCAGTATTTT. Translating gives CASSQNPGTSGDTQYF.

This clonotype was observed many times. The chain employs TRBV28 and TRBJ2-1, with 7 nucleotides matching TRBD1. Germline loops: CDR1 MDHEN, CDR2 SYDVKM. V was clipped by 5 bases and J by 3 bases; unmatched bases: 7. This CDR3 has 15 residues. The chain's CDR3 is CASSQPGTDYNEQFF. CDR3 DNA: TGTGCCAGCAGTCAACCCGGGACAGACTACAATGAGCAGTTCTTC.

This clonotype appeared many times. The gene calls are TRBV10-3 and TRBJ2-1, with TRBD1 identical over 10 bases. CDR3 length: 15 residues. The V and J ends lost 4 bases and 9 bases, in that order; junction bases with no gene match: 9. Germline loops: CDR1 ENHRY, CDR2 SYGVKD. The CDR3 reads CAISGYRDRGSEQFF. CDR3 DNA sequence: TGTGCCATCAGTGGATACCGGGACAGGGGCTCTGAGCAGTTCTTC.

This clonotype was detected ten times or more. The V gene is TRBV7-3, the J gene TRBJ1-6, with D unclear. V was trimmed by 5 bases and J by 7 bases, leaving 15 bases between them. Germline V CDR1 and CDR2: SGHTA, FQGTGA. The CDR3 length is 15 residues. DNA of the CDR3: TGTGCCAGCAGCCTCATGCCGGGCCCAAATTCACCCCTCCACTTT. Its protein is CASSLMPGPNSPLHF.

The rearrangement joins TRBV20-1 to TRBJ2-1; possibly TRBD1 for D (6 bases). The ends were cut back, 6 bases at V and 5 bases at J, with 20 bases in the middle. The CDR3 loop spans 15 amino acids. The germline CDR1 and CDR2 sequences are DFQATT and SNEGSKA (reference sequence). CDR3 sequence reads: CSATRFGTQNNEQFF. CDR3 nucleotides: TGCAGTGCGACCAGATTCGGGACACAAAACAATGAGCAGTTCTTC.

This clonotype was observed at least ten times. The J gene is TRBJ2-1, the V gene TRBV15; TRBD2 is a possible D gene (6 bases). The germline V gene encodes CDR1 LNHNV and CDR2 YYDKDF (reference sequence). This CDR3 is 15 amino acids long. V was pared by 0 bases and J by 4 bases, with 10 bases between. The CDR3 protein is CATSREGDFYNEQFF. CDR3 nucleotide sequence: TGTGCCACCAGCAGAGAGGGGGACTTTTACAATGAGCAGTTCTTC.

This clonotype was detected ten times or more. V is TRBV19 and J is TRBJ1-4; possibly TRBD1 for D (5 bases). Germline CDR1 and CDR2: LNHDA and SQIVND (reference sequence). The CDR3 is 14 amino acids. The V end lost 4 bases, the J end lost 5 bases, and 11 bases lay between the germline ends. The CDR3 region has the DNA TGTGCCAGTAGTAGCATGCGGGGGAATGAAAAACTGTTTTTT. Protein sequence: CASSSMRGNEKLFF. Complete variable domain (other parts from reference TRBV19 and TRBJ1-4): DGGITQSPKYLFRKEGQNVTLSCEQNLNHDAMYWYRQDPGQGLRLIYYSQIVNDFQKGDIAEGYSVSREKKESFPLTVTSAQKNPTAFYLCASSSMRGNEKLFFGSGTQLSVL.

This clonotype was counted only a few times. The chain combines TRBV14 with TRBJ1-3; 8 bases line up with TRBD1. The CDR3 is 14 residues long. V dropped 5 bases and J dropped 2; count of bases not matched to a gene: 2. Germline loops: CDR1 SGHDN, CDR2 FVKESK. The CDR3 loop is CASSMDRAGNTIYF. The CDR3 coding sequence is TGTGCCAGCAGCATGGACAGGGCTGGAAACACCATATATTTT.

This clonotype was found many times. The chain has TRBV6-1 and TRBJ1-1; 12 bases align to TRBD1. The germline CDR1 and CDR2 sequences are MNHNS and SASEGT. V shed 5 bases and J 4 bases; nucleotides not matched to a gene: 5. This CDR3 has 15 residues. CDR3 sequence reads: CASSKGQGAGTEAFF. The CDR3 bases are TGTGCCAGCAGTAAGGGACAGGGGGCTGGCACTGAAGCTTTCTTT.

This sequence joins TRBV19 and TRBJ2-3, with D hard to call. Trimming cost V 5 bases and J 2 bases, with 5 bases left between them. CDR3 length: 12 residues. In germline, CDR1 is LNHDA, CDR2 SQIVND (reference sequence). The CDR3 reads CASSPATDTQYF. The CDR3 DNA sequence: TGTGCCAGTAGTCCGGCCACAGATACGCAGTATTTT.

The CDR3 DNA reads TGTGCCAGCACTCGAACAGGGTTCGCTGGAAACACCATATATTTT. Protein product: CASTRTGFAGNTIYF. The genes are TRBV6-4 and TRBJ1-3; D is possibly TRBD1 (6 bases). Looked up from germline, CDR1 is MRHNA and CDR2 is SNTAGT. The CDR3 has 15 residues. Trimming pared 7 bases from V and 2 bases from J, leaving 15 bases between.